What follows describes a single T cell receptor beta chain. Its antigen remains unidentified. This sample is drawn from a study of cytomegalovirus exposure and HLA in healthy donors. Study observations and caveats: The authors enumerated over 150 TCR beta chains as linked to cytomegalovirus.

This PCR relied on a set of 60 Vbeta primers and 13 Jbeta primers. Here immunoSEQ multiplex PCR was the method, and the copy in TCRdb shows in-frame clones only, minus some. The data show fewer than 150,000 clones, with 60% to 85% seen just once and less than 5.5% held by the top ten. The material sequenced was PBMCs. This TCR was recovered from a man aged 50-59 years in good health and CMV-seropositive.

The CDR3 is CASSGLGRDRVNQPQHF. The CDR3 coding sequence is TGTGCCAGCAGTGGACTCGGGCGAGACAGGGTCAATCAGCCCCAGCATTTT. The chain employs TRBV6-1 and TRBJ1-5, with 7 nucleotides matching TRBD1. The CDR3 length is 17 residues. Germline CDR1 is MNHNS and CDR2 is SASEGT. V lost 4 bases to trimming and J lost 3 bases; unmatched junction nucleotides: 12.